This T cell receptor (beta chain) is drawn from a study of blood T cell repertoires in COVID-19. Study-wide context: Sites in the United States, Italy and Spain provided acute and convalescent COVID-19 samples.

The Seattle patients, enrolled during active infection, were followed longitudinally. The V end was cut by 4 bases, the J end by 1 base, with 11 bases between. The CDR3 spans 13 residues. Germline V lookup: CDR1 SQVTM, CDR2 ANQGSEA. Profiled with immunoSEQ multiplex PCR; TCRdb holds only in-frame clones, not every one. The profile shows about 34,000 clones, roughly 80% of them singletons. Only a few counts were recorded for this clone. This sequence joins TRBV29-1 and TRBJ2-7; D uncertain. The receptor's source is a man in his 70s with COVID-19, enrolled during active disease. Sequenced material: peripheral blood. CDR3 DNA: TGCAGCGTTGGAGGTGGAGAGTCCTACGAGCAGTACTTC. The encoded protein is CSVGGGESYEQYF.